The 2 T cell receptor beta chains in this list originate from one sample, sequenced in a study of shared clonotypes between healthy human individuals. Libraries were prepared by immunoSEQ multiplex PCR; TCRdb keeps only in-frame clonotypes and omits some of them. The sample carries 98,000 or so clones, around 65% recorded once. The material sequenced was memory CD8+ T cells sorted from blood. Described subset: CD45RO+ cells pooled with CCR7-negative TemRA cells. The receptors were sampled from a woman aged 25 to 39 in good health.

This clone was observed at least ten times. CDR3 nucleotide sequence: TGTGCCAGCAGCTTGAACCAGGGCGTAACAGATACGCAGTATTTT. It yields the protein CASSLNQGVTDTQYF. V gene TRBV5-6 combines with J gene TRBJ2-3; D is perhaps TRBD1 (5 bases). Germline-derived CDR1 and CDR2 are SGHDT and YYEEEE. This CDR3 region has 15 residues. V lost 1 base and J 3 bases, leaving 12 bases between the germline ends.

This clone has a count of ten or more. The gene calls are TRBV5-1 and TRBJ2-1; tentative D call: TRBD2 (7 bases). The CDR3 sequence is 16 residues long. V shed 4 bases and J shed 5 bases, with 19 bases lying between them. The V gene's germline CDR1 is SGHRS and CDR2 YFSETQ. The CDR3 here is CASSPRTRGADNEQFF. The CDR3, as DNA: TGCGCCAGCAGCCCCCGGACTAGGGGGGCCGACAATGAGCAGTTCTTC.